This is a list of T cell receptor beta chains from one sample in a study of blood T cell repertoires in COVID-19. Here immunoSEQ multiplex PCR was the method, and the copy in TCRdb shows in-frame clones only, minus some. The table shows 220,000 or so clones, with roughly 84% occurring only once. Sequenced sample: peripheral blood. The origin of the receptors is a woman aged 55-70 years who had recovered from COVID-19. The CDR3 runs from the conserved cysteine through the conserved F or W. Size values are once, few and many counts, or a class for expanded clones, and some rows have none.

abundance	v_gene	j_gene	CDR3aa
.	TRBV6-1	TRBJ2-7	CASSEGTVFYEQYF
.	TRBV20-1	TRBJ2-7	CSALESYEQYF
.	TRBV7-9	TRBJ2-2	CASRDRGLNTNTGELFF
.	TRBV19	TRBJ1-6	CASSSRTGDSPLHF
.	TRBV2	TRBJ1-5	CASRVDRISNQPQHF
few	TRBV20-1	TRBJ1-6	CSASKSENSPLHF
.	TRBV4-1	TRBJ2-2	CASSPLVTGELFF
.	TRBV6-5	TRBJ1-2	CASSRDRDSSGYTF
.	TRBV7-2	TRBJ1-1	CASSFAGQVHTEAFF
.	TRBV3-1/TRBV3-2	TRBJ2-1	CASSRPEKEGNEQFF
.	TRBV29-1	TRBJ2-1	CSVEEPSGGVGEQFF
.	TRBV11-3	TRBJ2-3	CASSLAGGDTQYF
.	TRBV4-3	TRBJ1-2	CASSPQTGAGYGYTF
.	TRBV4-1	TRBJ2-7	CASSHPGTGRDQRLFYEQYF
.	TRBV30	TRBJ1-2	CAWSYGGTGYTF